A single TCR beta chain is shown here with its context. These data are taken from a study of blood T cell repertoires in COVID-19. Across the study: The study drew acute and convalescent COVID-19 samples from the United States, Italy and Spain. The analysed material was cDNA or gDNA that came from T cells, B-cell-depleted T cells, or PBMCs.

The CDR3 is 13 residues long. Germline V CDR1 and CDR2: SGHRS, YFSETQ. With 4 bases removed from V and 10 bases from J, the gap between germline ends came to 17 bases. Profiling relied on immunoSEQ multiplex PCR, and the TCRdb table lists in-frame clones only, not all of them. The table lists under 300,000 clones, around 83% of them singletons. The V gene is TRBV5-1, the J gene TRBJ1-1; a weak D match, TRBD1 (6 bases). The sample was peripheral blood. The clonotype was recovered from a young woman with acute or convalescent COVID-19. The CDR3 DNA is TGCGCCAGCAGCCCGCTCCAACAGGGTTCAGCTTTCTTT. It codes for CASSPLQQGSAFF.